Listed below are T cell receptor beta chains from one sample, sequenced in a study of CXCR3-negative and CXCR3-positive naive CD8 T cells. TCRdb re-called the 5' RACE reads, yielding one record per CDR3 amino acid sequence without DNA. The sample data list about 140,000 distinct CDR3 sequences. Sequencing input: naive CXCR3+ CD8+ T cells from blood. Receptors were obtained from a human donor in good health. Some clones in this sample may be carry-over from other donors' samples. CDR3s include the opening cysteine and the closing phenylalanine or tryptophan.

V gene: TRBV28
J gene: TRBJ1-5
CDR3 protein: CASSLWGGYSNQPQHF

V gene: TRBV29-1
J gene: TRBJ1-1
CDR3 protein: CSAPTGNTEAFF

V gene: TRBV28
J gene: TRBJ2-1
CDR3 protein: CASSLNLGPNEQFF

V gene: TRBV3-1
J gene: TRBJ1-1
CDR3 protein: CASSQDHRGAEAFF

V gene: TRBV4-1
J gene: TRBJ1-2
CDR3 protein: CASSQDSRGSYGYTF

V gene: TRBV6-5
J gene: TRBJ2-1
CDR3 protein: CASSYRGVSDPYNEQFF

V gene: TRBV4-2
J gene: TRBJ1-1
CDR3 protein: CASSQYRGATTEAFF

V gene: TRBV12-3/TRBV12-4
J gene: TRBJ2-3
CDR3 protein: CASSTLVGGQGPHTYTDTQYF

V gene: TRBV7-6
J gene: TRBJ2-3
CDR3 protein: CASSLGSLPPQDTQYF

V gene: TRBV20-1
J gene: TRBJ2-7
CDR3 protein: CSARSAVSYEQYF

V gene: TRBV7-2
J gene: TRBJ1-5
CDR3 protein: CASSLGGTGYQPQHF

V gene: TRBV20-1
J gene: TRBJ2-3
CDR3 protein: CSARPAGEGTDTQYF

V gene: TRBV5-1
J gene: TRBJ2-1
CDR3 protein: CASSYPAGGPYNEQFF

V gene: TRBV9
J gene: TRBJ2-7
CDR3 protein: CASSPGPQSSYEQYF

V gene: TRBV6-6
J gene: TRBJ2-1
CDR3 protein: CASSGGLAPYNEQFF

V gene: TRBV6-2/TRBV6-3
J gene: TRBJ2-7
CDR3 protein: CASSLRLAGGTSSYEQYF

V gene: TRBV4-1
J gene: TRBJ1-1
CDR3 protein: CASSQGDRATEAFF

V gene: TRBV29-1
J gene: TRBJ2-1
CDR3 protein: CSVETSGRATTYNEQFF

V gene: TRBV20-1
J gene: TRBJ2-3
CDR3 protein: CSARIPGLAGNLWTDTQYF

V gene: TRBV4-1
J gene: TRBJ2-3
CDR3 protein: CASSLLATRGDTQYF

V gene: TRBV5-5
J gene: TRBJ2-7
CDR3 protein: CASSFASGTRAYEQYF

V gene: TRBV5-6
J gene: TRBJ2-7
CDR3 protein: CASSLGRFYEQYF

V gene: TRBV29-1
J gene: TRBJ2-3
CDR3 protein: CSVAAGAADTQYF

V gene: TRBV12-3/TRBV12-4
J gene: TRBJ2-7
CDR3 protein: CASSFFGLNEQYF

V gene: TRBV28
J gene: TRBJ2-1
CDR3 protein: CASRLARHNEQFF

V gene: TRBV2
J gene: TRBJ2-2
CDR3 protein: CASYLQGGGELFF

V gene: TRBV7-9
J gene: TRBJ1-1
CDR3 protein: CASSFLTNTEAFF

V gene: TRBV29-1
J gene: TRBJ2-1
CDR3 protein: CSIDQAGEYNEQFF

V gene: TRBV7-7
J gene: TRBJ2-3
CDR3 protein: CASSLGSTDTQYF

V gene: TRBV21-1
J gene: TRBJ2-4
CDR3 protein: CASSKEWADRAAKNIQYF

V gene: TRBV21-1
J gene: TRBJ2-6
CDR3 protein: CASSKGPIIGANVLTF

V gene: TRBV6-1
J gene: TRBJ2-7
CDR3 protein: CASSPTGTLGAYEQYF

V gene: TRBV7-9
J gene: TRBJ2-1
CDR3 protein: CASSPPQGGGAFNEQFF

V gene: TRBV7-2
J gene: TRBJ2-5
CDR3 protein: CASSPGTSGGALQETQYF

V gene: TRBV3-1
J gene: TRBJ2-2
CDR3 protein: CASSRAVLGTSANTGELFF

V gene: TRBV29-1
J gene: TRBJ2-5
CDR3 protein: CSVYWQNQETQYF

V gene: TRBV28
J gene: TRBJ2-7
CDR3 protein: CASSFYPTGEFGKQYF

V gene: TRBV27
J gene: TRBJ2-1
CDR3 protein: CASGTGGAFNEQFF

V gene: TRBV28
J gene: TRBJ2-1
CDR3 protein: CASSYIASGEGEQFF

V gene: TRBV6-2/TRBV6-3
J gene: TRBJ2-3
CDR3 protein: CASSIYREADTQYF

V gene: TRBV14
J gene: TRBJ1-1
CDR3 protein: CASSQDHVRVSTEAFF

V gene: TRBV28
J gene: TRBJ2-2
CDR3 protein: CASSLLGGTGELFF

V gene: TRBV5-5
J gene: TRBJ2-1
CDR3 protein: CASSLELTGFDYNEQFF

V gene: TRBV25-1
J gene: TRBJ2-5
CDR3 protein: CASSEYGGTSGSRETQYF

V gene: TRBV20-1
J gene: TRBJ2-2
CDR3 protein: CSARDKDTGELFF

V gene: TRBV7-9
J gene: TRBJ2-7
CDR3 protein: CASSPGLTPYEQYF

V gene: TRBV20-1
J gene: TRBJ2-6
CDR3 protein: CSAWDSSGANVLTF

V gene: TRBV28
J gene: TRBJ2-1
CDR3 protein: CASRLAGGSYNEQFF

V gene: TRBV10-3
J gene: TRBJ2-7
CDR3 protein: CAISDGTVFTYEQYF

V gene: TRBV7-8
J gene: TRBJ2-1
CDR3 protein: CASSWGTSGTYNEQFF

V gene: TRBV5-4
J gene: TRBJ2-3
CDR3 protein: CGSGPSTDTQYF

V gene: TRBV2
J gene: TRBJ2-5
CDR3 protein: CASSTRRVQETQYF

V gene: TRBV29-1
J gene: TRBJ2-7
CDR3 protein: CSVIGGIPYEQYF

V gene: TRBV6-6
J gene: TRBJ1-5
CDR3 protein: CASRSSILEMDNQPQHF

V gene: TRBV29-1
J gene: TRBJ1-1
CDR3 protein: CSVEVLNTEAFF